Shown below are 8 T cell receptor beta chains from a single sample sequenced in a study of T cell responses to AZD1222 COVID-19 vaccine (dated by TCRdb to about 2021). Library creation used the immunoSEQ multiplex PCR assay. TCRdb obtained this table from immuneACCESS and retained in-frame rearrangements with V and J assigned. These tables miss some clones; where compared with another copy, unresolved V genes account for less than half of the shortfall, and the remainder is unexplained. The sample contains some 150,000 clones, approximately 88% of them found a single time. The ten largest make up over 4% of the sample. Per the publication, the time point label means: about 28 days (+/-7) after the second vaccine dose. The specimen was peripheral blood, collected 28 days after the second AZD1222 dose. The receptors were gathered from an adult who received the AZD1222 COVID-19 vaccine.

The rearrangement uses TRBV5-1 and TRBJ1-1; 7 bases line up with TRBD1. J gave up 1 base and V 5 bases, and 8 bases lay outside the gene matches. The germline V gene has CDR1 SGHRS and CDR2 YFSETQ. The CDR3 runs to 15 residues. This chain's CDR3 is CASSRQTGKNTEAFF. Written as DNA, the CDR3 is TGCGCCAGCAGTAGACAGACAGGGAAGAACACTGAAGCTTTCTTT.

The chain employs TRBV6-5 and TRBJ2-1, with a tentative D call TRBD2 (5 bases). The V and J ends lost 0 bases and 0 bases respectively, with 9 bases between them. The CDR3 has 16 amino acids. Germline V CDR1 and CDR2: MNHEY, SVGAGI. Written as DNA, the CDR3 is TGTGCCAGCAGTTACTCTCGGGAAAGCTCCTACAATGAGCAGTTCTTC. Its protein product is CASSYSRESSYNEQFF.

The chain has TRBV5-1 and TRBJ1-2; 12 nucleotides agree with TRBD1. Trimming cost V 1 base and J 8 bases; bases outside gene matches: 6. This CDR3 contains 15 residues. Germline CDR1 reads SGHRS; CDR2 reads YFSETQ. The CDR3 is CASSLLGQGALGYTF. DNA of the CDR3: TGCGCCAGCAGCTTGTTGGGACAGGGGGCCCTGGGCTACACCTTC.

The chain uses TRBV3-1 (or the pseudogene TRBV3-2) and TRBJ1-1; D gene unclear. Germline assignment: CDR1 LGHDT and CDR2 YNNKEL (reference sequence). Deletions cut 1 base from V and 10 bases from J, with 13 bases between. The CDR3 totals 13 residues. CDR3 in DNA: TGTGCCAGCAGCCAAGCTGGTGGGGTTGGAGCTTTCTTT. This codes for CASSQAGGVGAFF.

The V gene is TRBV12-3 or TRBV12-4, the J gene TRBJ2-7; perhaps TRBD2 as D (6 bases). CDR3 size: 12 residues. V lost 3 bases and J 7 bases, leaving 10 bases between the germline ends. The CDR3 sequence: CASSFKGREQYF. DNA of the CDR3: TGTGCCAGCAGTTTTAAGGGGAGGGAGCAGTACTTC.

The chain couples TRBV4-3 to TRBJ1-2; 7 bases align to TRBD1. CDR3 length equals 18 residues. From germline, CDR1 is LGHNA and CDR2 YSLEER. V trimming: 3 bases; J trimming: 4 bases; junction bases outside the gene matches: 17. The CDR3 here is CASSQEHDSGQRSYGYTF. The CDR3 coding sequence is TGCGCCAGCAGCCAGGAACACGATTCGGGACAGAGGTCCTATGGCTACACCTTC.

The V call is TRBV7-9, the J call TRBJ1-5; D gene ambiguous. Germline CDR1 reads SEHNR; CDR2 reads FQNEAQ (reference sequence). V gave up 1 base and J gave up 3 bases, with 4 bases separating them. The CDR3 is 13 residues long. CDR3: CASSLGNNQPQHF. CDR3 nucleotide sequence: TGTGCCAGCAGCTTAGGGAACAATCAGCCCCAGCATTTT.

This rearrangement joins TRBV7-8 to TRBJ1-5; D not certain. This CDR3 region has 12 residues. Trimming pared 0 bases from V and 6 bases from J, leaving 3 bases between. Germline V gives CDR1 SGHVS, CDR2 FQNEAQ. CDR3 sequence reads: CASSLAAQPQHF. CDR3 sequence (DNA): TGTGCCAGCAGCTTAGCGGCTCAGCCCCAGCATTTT.